These 9 T cell receptor beta chains came from one sample sequenced in a study of T cells in women clearing cervical HPV infection. The table came from immunoSEQ multiplex PCR; TCRdb's copy has only in-frame clones and leaves some out. The table counts fewer than 30,000 clones; 6.6% lies in the top ten. Sequences were obtained from blood buffy coat. The receptors were gathered from a woman aged 18 to 75 with a cervical HPV16 infection that either progressed to CIN3+ or cleared (not recorded which).

Remarks on this clone: The missing CDR3 end, 3 residues past where the read stops, is filled in from the germline J gene. The chain is built from TRBV30 and TRBJ1-1; no firm D call. Looked up from germline, CDR1 is GTSNPN and CDR2 is SVGIG (reference sequence). The CDR3 length is 10 residues. CDR3 in amino acids: CAWKEREAFF. The part of the CDR3 DNA that was read is TGTGCCTGGAAAGAGAGGGAA.

In regard to this clone: Read coverage stops 3 residues before the CDR3 terminus; the germline J gene supplies the remainder. This chain uses TRBV12-5 with TRBJ2-1; a possible D gene is TRBD1 (7 bases). This CDR3 has 16 residues. Per the germline V gene, CDR1 is LGHNT and CDR2 is FRNRAP. Trimming left V 6 bases short and J 7 bases short, with 22 bases between. The sequenced CDR3 bases are TGTGCTAGTGGGGTGGGACAGACTCAAGGAGGGAATGAG. Translating gives CASGVGQTQGGNE. The CDR3 reads in full as CASGVGQTQGGNEQFF.

In regard to this clone: The CDR3 end falls 3 residues outside the read, so it is completed with the germline J gene. The chain links TRBV7-6 to TRBJ2-3; 10 nucleotides align to TRBD2. Germline CDR1 SGHVS, CDR2 FNYEAQ. The CDR3 extends over 15 amino acids. The ends lost 3 bases at V and 2 bases at J; junction bases unmatched: 2. CDR3 loop: CASSLTSGSTDTQYF. CDR3 DNA (partial): TGTGCCAGCAGCTTGACTAGCGGGTCCACAGATACG.

Turning to this clone: The CDR3 end falls 3 residues outside the read, so it is completed with the germline J gene. This chain uses TRBV30 with TRBJ2-7, with a possible D match to TRBD1 (6 bases). The V end was cut by 6 bases, the J end by 6 bases, with 15 bases between. Germline values: CDR1 GTSNPN, CDR2 SVGIG (reference sequence). The CDR3 runs 12 residues. The DNA read from the CDR3 is TGTGCCTGTAACTCAGGGGTCGGCGAG. Protein: CACNSGVGE. Given in full, the CDR3 is CACNSGVGEQYF.

About this clone itself: With the read ending 3 residues before the CDR3 end, the germline J gene is used to fill in that end. Other DNA sequences in this sample translate to the same CDR3. The chain has TRBV30 and TRBJ1-3, with 7 positions matching TRBD1. The CDR3 is 16 residues long. Unmatched junction bases numbered 11, after V lost 2 bases and J lost 4 bases. Germline CDR1 GTSNPN, CDR2 SVGIG (reference sequence). CDR3 loop: CAWSYRAGGTGNTIYF. The CDR3 bases that were read are TGTGCCTGGAGTTATCGTGCAGGGGGAACGGGAAACACC.

As regards this clone: The read terminates 3 residues ahead of where the CDR3 ends, so the germline J gene completes it. The genes are TRBV18 and TRBJ1-4; a weak D match, TRBD1 (5 bases). Deletions cut 4 bases from V and 3 bases from J, with 9 bases between. The CDR3 runs 14 residues. Germline V gene data show CDR1 as KGHSH and CDR2 as LQKENI. The CDR3 bases that were read are TGTGCCAGCTCACAGACAGCTGCTAATGAAAAA. Its translation is CASSQTAANEK. The full CDR3 is CASSQTAANEKLFF.

Notes on this clone: The observed sequence ends 3 residues before the CDR3 terminus, with the missing tail filled in from the germline J gene. V gene TRBV18 combines with J gene TRBJ2-2; TRBD2 is a possible D gene (6 bases). Germline V lookup: CDR1 KGHSH, CDR2 LQKENI. This CDR3 is built from 14 residues. CDR3 bases read: TGTGCCAGCTCACCTGGGACTGGTAATGAAAAG. It specifies CASSPGTGNEK. The whole CDR3 region reads CASSPGTGNEKLFF.

Turning to this clone: One end of the junction varies from germline; a read error may be responsible. The read finishes 3 residues shy of the CDR3 end, and the germline J gene is used to complete it. Additional DNA sequences in this sample encode the identical CDR3. This chain joins TRBV29-1 and TRBJ1-3, with 9 positions matching TRBD1. CDR3 length: 12 amino acids. Germline-derived CDR1 and CDR2 are SQVTM and ANQGSEA. The part of the CDR3 DNA that was read is TGCAGCGTTCGGGGACAGGGAAACACT. This encodes CSVRGQGNT. The whole CDR3 reads CSVRGQGNTIYF.

In the case of this clone: With the read ending 3 residues before the CDR3 end, the germline J gene is used to fill in that end. The V call is TRBV13, the J call TRBJ1-5, with no clear D. CDR1 and CDR2 (germline): PRHDT, FYEKMQ (reference sequence). The V gene lost 1 base and the J gene lost 0 bases, with 4 bases spanning the gap. The CDR3 has 14 residues. This CDR3 reads CASSLALSNQPQHF. The sequenced part of the CDR3 DNA is TGTGCCAGCAGCTTAGCCCTTAGCAATCAGCCC.